Sequencing of this TCR beta chain was carried out in a study of T cell clonality in common variable immunodeficiency. The CDR3 has 14 amino acids. The germline CDR1 and CDR2 sequences are DFQATT and SNEGSKA (reference sequence). Libraries were prepared by immunoSEQ multiplex PCR; TCRdb keeps only in-frame clonotypes and omits some of them. The sample is made up of approximately 50,000 clones, none counted only once. This clone was recorded at least ten times. Its specificity is unknown. The CDR3 end lies 3 residues beyond the end of the read and is filled in from the germline J gene. General study findings and limits: Links between repertoire features and CVID complications were heterogeneity-limited.

The material sequenced was peripheral blood mononuclear cells. The chain recombines TRBV20-1 with TRBJ2-2; 7 nucleotides line up with TRBD2. This clonotype was sampled from a person between 18 and 75 years old in good health. This chain's CDR3 is CSALGGRSTGELFF. The covered CDR3 bases are TGCAGCGCCCTCGGCGGGAGAAGCACCGGGGAG.